This T cell receptor (beta chain) was found in a study of early T cells in non-severe SARS-CoV-2 infection. Overall study: Sequencing input comprised bulk RNA from unsorted whole blood; chain pairing was not available. Findings of the study overall: Using VDJdb, the matching emphasized anti-spike CD8 responses while missing private and CD4 specificities.

This clonotype was counted many times. As yet, its antigen is unknown. Separate cDNA molecules each had unique molecular identifiers attached to them. Via MiXCR, TCRdb re-called the 5' RACE reads, giving one row per CDR3 protein. The sample has around 25,000 distinct CDR3 sequences; around 3% are singletons. Germline CDR1 is SNHLY and CDR2 is FYNNEI. The CDR3 loop spans 15 amino acids. The V gene lost 5 bases and the J gene lost 3 bases, with 13 bases spanning the gap. This chain uses TRBV2 with TRBJ2-2; D is undetermined. The sample was whole blood. The receptor comes from an adult who was a healthcare worker with PCR-confirmed SARS-CoV-2 infection or an uninfected control (not recorded which). The CDR3 spells CASSRELLYTGELFF. DNA of the CDR3: TGTGCCAGCAGTCGAGAGTTGTTGTACACCGGGGAGCTGTTTTTT.